These 3 T cell receptor beta chains share one sample of origin, sequenced in a study of shared clonotypes between healthy human individuals. Libraries were prepared by immunoSEQ multiplex PCR; TCRdb keeps only in-frame clonotypes and omits some of them. Seen here are 550,000 to 800,000 clones, less than 95% observed once, and the top ten hold 34%. What was sequenced was memory CD8+ T cells from PBMCs. As to subset: CD45RO+ cells pooled with CCR7-negative TemRA cells. The receptors come from a man younger than 30 in good health. Some clones in this sample may be carry-over from other donors' samples.

Notes on this clone: Other DNA sequences in the same sample also yield this CDR3. The chain links TRBV19 to TRBJ2-1; TRBD2 matches at 11 bases. This CDR3 region has 15 residues. CDR1 and CDR2 (germline): LNHDA, SQIVND (reference sequence). V was clipped by 8 bases and J by 0 bases; unmatched bases: 3. The CDR3: CASSGTSGSYNEQFF. The CDR3 DNA is TGTGCCAGTTCCGGGACTAGCGGCTCCTACAATGAGCAGTTCTTC.

On this clone: One end of the junction fails to match germline, which may point to a read error. The sample holds other DNA sequences that translate to the same CDR3. The rearrangement uses TRBV5-4 and TRBJ2-1, with D perhaps matching TRBD1 (5 bases). The CDR3 sequence is 13 residues long. Germline V gene data show CDR1 as SGHNT and CDR2 as YYREEE (reference sequence). The CDR3 DNA is TGTGCCAGCAGTTTGGATAGGGGAAATGAGCAGTTCTTC. Residues: CASSLDRGNEQFF.

This clone was detected once. This rearrangement joins TRBV28 to TRBJ1-5; 8 bases line up with TRBD1. Germline V lookup: CDR1 MDHEN, CDR2 SYDVKM. The CDR3 loop spans 15 amino acids. V dropped 5 bases and J dropped 0; count of bases not matched to a gene: 3. CDR3 sequence: CASSPQGASNQPQHF. CDR3 in DNA: TGTGCCAGCAGTCCCCAGGGGGCTAGCAATCAGCCCCAGCATTTT.